This T cell receptor (beta chain) was found in a study of T cell repertoires in ileal Crohn's disease. About this clone itself: Its antigen is still unknown.

V shed 2 bases, J shed 2 bases, and the junction held 11 bases outside the gene matches. The CDR3 is made up of 17 amino acids. The germline gives CDR1 KGHSH, CDR2 LQKENI. Findings and caveats of the study: Every patient over 26.8% clonality showed endoscopic recurrence. Compared with non-smokers, active smokers at surgery showed more clonal expansions. Sorted CD8 T cells held more high-frequency clones than CD4.

Per sample, approximately 540 nanograms of biopsy DNA were TCRB immunosequenced. The repertoire was sequenced with immunoSEQ multiplex PCR; TCRdb's copy has only in-frame clones and lacks some. The sample holds roughly 15,000 clones, under 90% seen once. The sequenced material came from ileal tissue. The rearrangement joins TRBV18 to TRBJ1-2, with 7 bases fitting TRBD1. This clonotype originated in an adult with Crohn's disease. CDR3 amino acids: CASSPATGLLVNYGYTF. The DNA for the CDR3 is TGTGCCAGCTCACCAGCGACAGGGCTCCTGGTGAACTATGGCTACACCTTC.